The 28 T cell receptor beta chains given below trace back to one sample, sequenced in a study of T-cell memory formation after mild COVID-19. TCRdb independently ran MiXCR on the 5' RACE reads; one entry per CDR3 protein. The repertoire holds some 180,000 distinct CDR3 sequences, with over 10% as singletons. Sequencing was performed on PBMCs or a T cell subset sorted from them (not recorded which). The receptors were gathered from a man aged 18 to 30 who had mild COVID-19 (a few samples of this study predate the infection). Cell type and time point are not known.

This clonotype showed up just a few times. The rearrangement uses TRBV7-2 and TRBJ2-1; D possibly corresponds to TRBD2 (5 bases). CDR3 length: 14 amino acids. V gave up 3 bases and J gave up 5 bases, with 11 bases separating them. Per germline, CDR1 SGHTA and CDR2 FQGNSA. The CDR3 region is CASSFGRANNEQFF. CDR3 DNA sequence: TGTGCCAGCAGCTTTGGGCGGGCGAACAATGAGCAGTTCTTC.

CDR3 nucleotides: TGCAGCGTTGACGGGGCAGGGAGCTATGGCTACACCTTC. Translating it yields CSVDGAGSYGYTF. The chain has TRBV29-1 and TRBJ1-2; possible D gene TRBD1, 5 bases. The CDR3 has 13 amino acids. Germline V gene lookup returns CDR1 SQVTM and CDR2 ANQGSEA. Trimming stripped 3 bases from V and 4 bases from J, with 12 bases between.

The chain carries TRBV12-3 or TRBV12-4 and TRBJ2-7; D assignment may be TRBD1 or TRBD2 (5 bases each). The germline V and J ends were trimmed by 6 bases and 3 bases, with 15 bases remaining between them. The CDR3 runs to 14 residues. In DNA, the CDR3 is TGTGCCAGCAGGCTGGGACCTAGCCACTACGAGCAGTACTTC. Translated, it gives CASRLGPSHYEQYF.

The rearrangement joins TRBV7-2 to TRBJ2-7, with TRBD2 matching 11 bases. The V segment lost 2 bases and the J segment 11 bases; nucleotides outside the gene matches: 5. The CDR3 covers 13 residues. CDR1 SGHTA and CDR2 FQGNSA come from the germline V gene. The CDR3 nucleotides are TGTGCCAGCAGCTTATTTCCTAGCGGGGGGAAGTACTTC. It specifies CASSLFPSGGKYF.

Only a few counts were recorded for this clonotype. The chain carries TRBV6-5 and TRBJ2-5, with D possibly being TRBD1 (6 bases). Germline V gene data show CDR1 as MNHEY and CDR2 as SVGAGI. The CDR3 runs to 16 residues. Trimming shortened V by 6 bases and J by 1 base, and 18 bases separated the two germline ends. The CDR3 region is CASRRNPGAFQETQYF. The DNA for the CDR3 is TGTGCCAGCAGACGCAACCCAGGGGCCTTCCAAGAGACCCAGTACTTC.

The chain recombines TRBV18 with TRBJ2-2; perhaps TRBD1 as D (6 bases). The germline CDR1 and CDR2 sequences are KGHSH and LQKENI. The CDR3 loop spans 17 amino acids. V shed 2 bases and J shed 2 bases, with 15 bases lying between them. CDR3 sequence reads: CASSPDSTGTNTGELFF. The CDR3 DNA reads as TGTGCCAGCTCACCAGATTCGACAGGCACAAACACCGGGGAGCTGTTTTTT.

The chain links TRBV20-1 to TRBJ2-5; 7 bases agree with TRBD1. The CDR3 covers 14 residues. With V trimmed by 2 bases and J by 5 bases, 8 bases remained unmatched. CDR1 DFQATT and CDR2 SNEGSKA come from the germline V gene (reference sequence). The CDR3 spells CSARPGTEVETQYF. Written as DNA, the CDR3 is TGCAGTGCTAGACCCGGGACAGAGGTCGAGACCCAGTACTTC.

The table lists this clonotype with a few counts. The rearrangement links TRBV7-2 to TRBJ1-1, with 8 nucleotides matching TRBD1. V lost 1 base and J lost 5; bases outside the gene matches: 6. The CDR3 is made up of 15 amino acids. Germline CDR1 SGHTA, CDR2 FQGNSA. CDR3 protein: CASSLVTGGKTEAFF. CDR3 bases: TGTGCCAGCAGCTTAGTCACAGGGGGAAAAACTGAAGCTTTCTTT. The whole variable domain, filled in from reference TRBV7-2 and TRBJ1-1, reads GAGVSQSPSNKVTEKGKDVELRCDPISGHTALYWYRQSLGQGLEFLIYFQGNSAPDKSGLPSDRFSAERTGGSVSTLTIQRTQQEDSAVYLCASSLVTGGKTEAFFGQGTRLTVV.

This clonotype was detected ten times or more. The chain links TRBV5-1 to TRBJ1-6; TRBD1 agrees at 8 bases. Germline V CDR1 and CDR2: SGHRS, YFSETQ. V trimming: 4 bases; J trimming: 7 bases; junction bases outside the gene matches: 7. CDR3 length: 15 amino acids. The CDR3 loop reads CASSGGQGYNSPLHF. DNA of the CDR3: TGCGCCAGCAGCGGAGGACAGGGTTACAATTCACCCCTCCACTTT.

Ten or more counts support this clonotype. The CDR3 is CASSSFRAGGSTYGYTF. The CDR3 DNA sequence: TGTGCCAGCAGCTCGTTCCGTGCGGGAGGCTCGACCTATGGCTACACCTTC. V gene TRBV11-2 combines with J gene TRBJ1-2; D not resolved. Germline values: CDR1 SGHAT, CDR2 FQNNGV. Trimming cost V 4 bases and J 4 bases, with 22 bases left between them. The CDR3 extends over 17 amino acids.

The rearrangement uses TRBV28 and TRBJ1-5, with D maybe TRBD1 (5 bases). Trimming left V 8 bases short and J 4 bases short, with 6 bases between. The germline CDR1 and CDR2 sequences are MDHEN and SYDVKM. CDR3 size: 11 residues. This CDR3 is CASQGNQPQHF. The CDR3 DNA reads TGTGCCAGCCAGGGTAATCAGCCCCAGCATTTT.

This clonotype was detected only a few times. The rearrangement joins TRBV5-1 to TRBJ2-7; tentatively, D is TRBD1 (5 bases). This CDR3 spans 12 amino acids. The germline CDR1 and CDR2 sequences are SGHRS and YFSETQ. The V gene lost 4 bases and the J gene lost 3 bases, with 8 bases spanning the gap. CDR3 protein: CASSIDSYEQYF. For the CDR3, the DNA is TGCGCCAGCAGCATTGACAGCTACGAGCAGTACTTC.

This clonotype was seen more than once but under ten times. This chain connects TRBV12-3 or TRBV12-4 to TRBJ1-1; 8 bases match TRBD1. The CDR3 sequence is 14 residues long. V gave up 3 bases and J gave up 4 bases; unmatched junction bases: 4. CDR3 loop: CASSLQGAITEAFF. The CDR3 DNA reads as TGTGCCAGCAGTTTGCAGGGGGCAATCACTGAAGCTTTCTTT.

V gene TRBV11-2 combines with J gene TRBJ2-3, with D tentatively TRBD1 or TRBD2 (6 bases each). Germline-derived CDR1 and CDR2 are SGHAT and FQNNGV. The CDR3 loop spans 14 amino acids. Deletions cut 5 bases from V and 7 bases from J, with 16 bases between. The CDR3 loop reads CASSPPTGANTQYF. The CDR3 DNA is TGTGCCAGCAGCCCCCCCACGGGGGCAAATACGCAGTATTTT.

J is TRBJ2-3 and V is TRBV29-1; TRBD2 might be the D (6 bases). Per the germline V gene, CDR1 is SQVTM and CDR2 is ANQGSEA. With 2 bases removed from V and 4 bases from J, the gap between germline ends came to 13 bases. The CDR3 consists of 14 residues. The CDR3 region is CSVEFGTGADTQYF. CDR3 nucleotides: TGCAGCGTTGAATTCGGGACTGGCGCAGATACGCAGTATTTT.

The chain carries TRBV5-1 and TRBJ1-3, with D possibly matching TRBD1 (5 bases). Trimming cost V 7 bases and J 4 bases, with 15 bases left between them. This CDR3 contains 14 residues. Germline V gene data show CDR1 as SGHRS and CDR2 as YFSETQ. CDR3 region: CASSGGSSGNTIYF. For the CDR3, the DNA is TGCGCCAGCTCTGGGGGGTCGTCGGGAAACACCATATATTTT.

This clonotype occurred a few times. The chain combines TRBV20-1 with TRBJ2-1; D might be TRBD2 (6 bases). V dropped 7 bases and J dropped 8 bases, with 18 bases sitting between them. In germline, CDR1 is DFQATT, CDR2 SNEGSKA (reference sequence). The CDR3 contains 13 residues. CDR3 DNA: TGCAGTGTCCCCGGGACTGGATTGTATGAGCAGTTCTTC. Its translation: CSVPGTGLYEQFF.

This clonotype was observed a few times. The rearrangement uses TRBV29-1 and TRBJ2-3; D unresolved. Germline V gene data show CDR1 as SQVTM and CDR2 as ANQGSEA. CDR3 length: 13 amino acids. Trimming pared 4 bases from V and 5 bases from J, leaving 13 bases between. The CDR3 reads CSVGGQALDTQYF. CDR3 DNA: TGCAGCGTTGGGGGTCAGGCCCTAGATACGCAGTATTTT.

This clonotype was seen a handful of times. The rearrangement joins TRBV11-2 to TRBJ1-2; no firm D call. Germline V gene lookup returns CDR1 SGHAT and CDR2 FQNNGV. The CDR3 is made up of 14 amino acids. Trimming stripped 5 bases from V and 1 base from J, with 11 bases between. Here the CDR3 reads CASSTGSRNYGYTF. CDR3 sequence (DNA): TGTGCCAGCAGCACCGGTAGCCGTAACTATGGCTACACCTTC.

This clonotype turned up a few times. The rearrangement links TRBV12-3 or TRBV12-4 to TRBJ1-2, with a weak D call TRBD1 (6 bases). The length of the CDR3 is 13 residues. Trimming cost V 5 bases and J 8 bases, with 15 bases left between them. The CDR3 DNA follows: TGTGCCAGCAGTGACAGGAACGTAGGAGGCTACACCTTC. Encoded protein: CASSDRNVGGYTF.

This clonotype is labeled medium-sized. The chain couples TRBV7-2 to TRBJ2-3; 9 nucleotides align to TRBD1. The ends lost 1 base at V and 4 bases at J; junction bases unmatched: 0. Per the germline V gene, CDR1 is SGHTA and CDR2 is FQGNSA. CDR3 size: 14 residues. Here the CDR3 reads CASSLGQGADTQYF. The CDR3 bases are TGTGCCAGCAGCTTAGGACAGGGGGCAGATACGCAGTATTTT. Drawing the rest from reference TRBV7-2 and TRBJ2-3, the complete variable domain is GAGVSQSPSNKVTEKGKDVELRCDPISGHTALYWYRQSLGQGLEFLIYFQGNSAPDKSGLPSDRFSAERTGGSVSTLTIQRTQQEDSAVYLCASSLGQGADTQYFGPGTRLTVL.

The CDR3 nucleotides read TGTGCCAGCAGCCGCGGGACAGTTAAGTCGTACGAGCAGTACTTC. Residues: CASSRGTVKSYEQYF. The chain recombines TRBV5-5 with TRBJ2-7, with a possible D match to TRBD1 (7 bases). CDR1 and CDR2 (germline): SGHKS, YYEKEE (reference sequence). The CDR3 consists of 15 residues. V was clipped by 4 bases and J by 4 bases, with 18 bases between them.

The CDR3, as DNA: TGTGCCAGCAGCTTAGTTTGGGGGATCAATCAGCCCCAGCATTTT. This translates into CASSLVWGINQPQHF. This chain connects TRBV7-2 to TRBJ1-5; D might be TRBD1 (5 bases). The CDR3 runs 15 residues. Trimming pared 1 base from V and 3 bases from J, leaving 10 bases between. The germline CDR1 and CDR2 sequences are SGHTA and FQGNSA. Combining the CDR3 with reference TRBV7-2 and TRBJ1-5 gives the whole variable domain GAGVSQSPSNKVTEKGKDVELRCDPISGHTALYWYRQSLGQGLEFLIYFQGNSAPDKSGLPSDRFSAERTGGSVSTLTIQRTQQEDSAVYLCASSLVWGINQPQHFGDGTRLSIL.

This clonotype was counted a few times. The chain is built from TRBV2 and TRBJ2-7; a possible D gene is TRBD2 (6 bases). This CDR3 has 11 amino acids. CDR1 SNHLY and CDR2 FYNNEI come from the germline V gene. Trimming pared 7 bases from V and 6 bases from J, leaving 10 bases between. The CDR3 sequence is CASTEAGEQYF. DNA for the CDR3: TGTGCCAGCACCGAAGCGGGCGAGCAGTACTTC.

In the case of this clonotype: A much larger clone lies a single base off, so this may be a read error. The rearrangement uses TRBV7-9 and TRBJ2-6; D unresolved. The V and J ends lost 7 bases and 1 base respectively, with 5 bases between them. Per germline, CDR1 SEHNR and CDR2 FQNEAQ (reference sequence). The CDR3 runs 13 residues. As DNA, the CDR3 is TGTGCCAGCACCCAATCTGGGGCCAACGTCCTGACTTTC. It specifies CASTQSGANVLTF.

The chain recombines TRBV7-9 with TRBJ1-1; D is unresolved. The CDR3 has 15 residues. V shed 4 bases and J shed 6 bases, with 18 bases lying between them. The germline gives CDR1 SEHNR, CDR2 FQNEAQ (reference sequence). This CDR3 is CASSSQTGFLAEAFF. The CDR3 bases are TGTGCCAGCAGCTCCCAGACGGGGTTCTTGGCTGAAGCTTTCTTT.

This clonotype occurred a few times. The gene calls are TRBV11-2 and TRBJ1-1; TRBD1 matches at 8 bases. Germline CDR1 SGHAT, CDR2 FQNNGV. CDR3 length equals 13 residues. J gave up 4 bases and V 6 bases, and 4 bases lay outside the gene matches. The CDR3 sequence is CASSRGTGTEAFF. The DNA for the CDR3 is TGTGCCAGCAGTAGAGGGACAGGCACTGAAGCTTTCTTT. The full variable domain, completed using reference TRBV11-2 and TRBJ1-1, is EAGVAQSPRYKIIEKRQSVAFWCNPISGHATLYWYQQILGQGPKLLIQFQNNGVVDDSQLPKDRFSAERLKGVDSTLKIQPAKLEDSAVYLCASSRGTGTEAFFGQGTRLTVV.

The chain employs TRBV28 and TRBJ2-3; possible D gene TRBD2, 6 bases. The CDR3 runs to 16 residues. Trimming shortened V by 0 bases and J by 0 bases, and 10 bases separated the two germline ends. CDR1 is MDHEN, CDR2 SYDVKM, per germline. DNA of the CDR3: TGTGCCAGCAGTTTATGGCGGACTACTAGCACAGATACGCAGTATTTT. It is translated as CASSLWRTTSTDTQYF.